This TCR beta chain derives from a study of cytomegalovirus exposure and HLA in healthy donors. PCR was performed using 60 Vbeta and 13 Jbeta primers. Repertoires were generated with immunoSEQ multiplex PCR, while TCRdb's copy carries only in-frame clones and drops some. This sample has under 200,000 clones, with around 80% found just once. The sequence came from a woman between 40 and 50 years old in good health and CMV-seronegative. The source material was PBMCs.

The CDR3 region has the DNA TGTGCCAGCAGCTCCGGACAGGTTAAGGCCCTCCACTTT. Its protein product is CASSSGQVKALHF. The chain carries TRBV5-6 and TRBJ1-6; 7 positions agree with TRBD1. CDR1 SGHDT and CDR2 YYEEEE come from the germline V gene. Losses at the gene ends were 3 bases for V and 14 bases for J; bases not matched to a gene: 8. The CDR3 has 13 amino acids.